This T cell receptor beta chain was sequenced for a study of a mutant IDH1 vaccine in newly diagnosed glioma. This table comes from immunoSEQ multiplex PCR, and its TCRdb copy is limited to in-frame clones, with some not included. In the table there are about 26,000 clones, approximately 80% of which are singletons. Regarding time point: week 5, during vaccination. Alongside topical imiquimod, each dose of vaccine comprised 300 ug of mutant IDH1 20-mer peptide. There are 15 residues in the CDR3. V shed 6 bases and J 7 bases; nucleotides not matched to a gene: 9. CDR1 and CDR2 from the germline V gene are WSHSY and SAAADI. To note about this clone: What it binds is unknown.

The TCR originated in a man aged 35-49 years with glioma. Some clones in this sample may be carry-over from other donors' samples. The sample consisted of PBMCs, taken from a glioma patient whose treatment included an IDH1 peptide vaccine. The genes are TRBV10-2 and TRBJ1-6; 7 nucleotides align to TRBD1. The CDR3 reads CASSVKTGLNSPLHF. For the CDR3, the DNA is TGCGCCAGCAGCGTAAAGACAGGGCTCAATTCACCCCTCCACTTT.